The present TCR beta chain was sequenced within a study of long-term antiretroviral therapy in people with HIV. Findings and limits, study-wide: Collection of the blood, which took place between about 2003 and 2018, possibly occurred under older ART regimens. Patients on ART gained diversity, which nonetheless stayed below transplant donor controls.

This CDR3 is built from 14 residues. Trimming shortened V by 6 bases and J by 2 bases, and 10 bases separated the two germline ends. Germline loops: CDR1 LGHNA, CDR2 YSLEER. Investigators performed immunoSEQ version v3.0 at survey level. Here immunoSEQ multiplex PCR was the method, and the copy in TCRdb shows in-frame clones only, minus some. The sample includes 30,000 or so clones, over 75% of them seen just once. Among participants with HIV, every one received treatment in the United States. Notes on this clone: The antigen remains unidentified.

The rearrangement links TRBV4-3 to TRBJ2-2, with D unresolved. This specimen was unsorted PBMCs, taken 0.8 years before starting antiretroviral therapy. This TCR derives from a man younger than 30 with HIV. The CDR3 nucleotides read TGCGCCAGCAGGCGCGCACATAACACCGGGGAGCTGTTTTTT. Its protein product is CASRRAHNTGELFF.